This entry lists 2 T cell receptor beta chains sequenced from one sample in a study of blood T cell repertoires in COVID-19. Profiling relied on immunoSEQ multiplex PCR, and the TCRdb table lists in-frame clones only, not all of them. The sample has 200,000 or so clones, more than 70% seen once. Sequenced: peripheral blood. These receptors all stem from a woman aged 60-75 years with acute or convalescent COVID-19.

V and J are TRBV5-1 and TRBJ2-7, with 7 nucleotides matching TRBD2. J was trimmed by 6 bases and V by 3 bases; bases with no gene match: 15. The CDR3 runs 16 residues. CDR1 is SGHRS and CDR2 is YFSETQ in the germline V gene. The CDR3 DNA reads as TGCGCCAGCAGCTCGCCACGGGGGGAGCTCCTTGGCGAGCAGTACTTC. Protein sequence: CASSSPRGELLGEQYF.

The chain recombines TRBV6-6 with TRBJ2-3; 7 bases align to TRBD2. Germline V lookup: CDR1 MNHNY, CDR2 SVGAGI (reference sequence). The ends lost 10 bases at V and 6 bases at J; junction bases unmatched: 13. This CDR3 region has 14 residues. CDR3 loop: CATLVGGGLDTQYF. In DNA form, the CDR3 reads TGTGCCACCCTCGTTGGGGGAGGGCTGGATACGCAGTATTTT.